A selection of T cell receptor beta chains follows, all from one sample in a study of vaccination effects on CD4 cells after COVID-19. Their recognized antigens are unknown. Here immunoSEQ multiplex PCR was the method, and the copy in TCRdb shows in-frame clones only, minus some. The repertoire consists of 45,000 to 55,000 clones, with around 70% occurring once and the leading ten covering 7%. The sequenced sample was CD4+ T cells from PBMCs cultured without peptide, obtained after COVID-19 vaccination. The source of these receptors is a human donor who received a COVID-19 vaccine. The CDR3 runs from the conserved cysteine through the conserved F or W. D genes are given only for firm matches. Some rows mark clone size as missing; the rest say once, few, many or name a class of expanded clone.

J gene: TRBJ1-3; CDR3 length: 16; clone size: .; V gene: TRBV6-5; D gene: TRBD1; CDR3 protein: CASSYDTGVSGNTIYF; CDR3 DNA: TGTGCCAGCAGTTACGACACAGGGGTCTCTGGAAACACCATATATTTT
J gene: TRBJ2-7; CDR3 length: 14; clone size: .; V gene: TRBV6-6; D gene: .; CDR3 protein: CASEGGVSAYEQYF; CDR3 DNA: TGTGCCAGCGAGGGGGGGGTGAGCGCCTACGAGCAGTACTTC
J gene: TRBJ1-1; CDR3 length: 16; clone size: .; V gene: TRBV5-6; D gene: .; CDR3 protein: CASSNRVSSMNTEAFF; CDR3 DNA: TGTGCCAGCAGCAACAGGGTATCGAGCATGAACACTGAAGCTTTCTTT
J gene: TRBJ2-1; CDR3 length: 16; clone size: .; V gene: TRBV5-1; D gene: TRBD2; CDR3 protein: CASSLTSGGRTSEQFF; CDR3 DNA: TGCGCCAGCAGCTTGACTAGCGGGGGACGTACAAGTGAGCAGTTCTTC
J gene: TRBJ2-7; CDR3 length: 16; clone size: .; V gene: TRBV2; D gene: .; CDR3 protein: CASSGRQQGSFVEQYF; CDR3 DNA: TGTGCCAGCAGTGGCCGGCAACAGGGTTCTTTTGTCGAGCAGTACTTC
J gene: TRBJ1-2; CDR3 length: 17; clone size: few; V gene: TRBV7-6; D gene: .; CDR3 protein: CASSPQGGGSRGYGYTF; CDR3 DNA: TGTGCCAGCAGCCCACAAGGTGGGGGGAGTAGGGGATATGGCTACACCTTC
J gene: TRBJ2-1; CDR3 length: 15; clone size: .; V gene: TRBV4-2; D gene: TRBD2; CDR3 protein: CASSHARSGGGEQFF; CDR3 DNA: TGTGCCAGCAGCCATGCCCGTAGCGGGGGGGGTGAGCAGTTCTTC
J gene: TRBJ2-4; CDR3 length: 15; clone size: .; V gene: TRBV11-1; D gene: .; CDR3 protein: CASSLAGMGKNIQYF; CDR3 DNA: TGTGCCAGCAGCTTAGCGGGGATGGGGAAAAACATTCAGTACTTC
J gene: TRBJ2-7; CDR3 length: 18; clone size: few; V gene: TRBV2; D gene: .; CDR3 protein: CASSELGGKGVISYEQYF; CDR3 DNA: TGTGCCAGCAGTGAATTAGGGGGAAAAGGAGTGATCTCCTACGAGCAGTACTTC
J gene: TRBJ2-2; CDR3 length: 14; clone size: .; V gene: TRBV6-5; D gene: TRBD1; CDR3 protein: CASSRTGSTGELFF; CDR3 DNA: TGTGCCAGCAGTAGGACAGGGAGTACCGGGGAGCTGTTTTTT
J gene: TRBJ1-2; CDR3 length: 13; clone size: few; V gene: TRBV10-1; D gene: .; CDR3 protein: CASSPGQDYGYTF; CDR3 DNA: TGCGCCAGCAGCCCGGGACAAGACTATGGCTACACCTTC
J gene: TRBJ1-6; CDR3 length: 15; clone size: .; V gene: TRBV7-2; D gene: TRBD1; CDR3 protein: CASSPGQAGNSPLHF; CDR3 DNA: TGTGCCAGCAGCCCCGGACAGGCAGGGAATTCACCCCTCCACTTT
J gene: TRBJ1-4; CDR3 length: 14; clone size: .; V gene: TRBV10-3; D gene: TRBD1; CDR3 protein: CAISPGTGYEKLFF; CDR3 DNA: TGTGCCATCTCTCCCGGGACAGGGTATGAAAAACTGTTTTTT
J gene: TRBJ1-2; CDR3 length: 16; clone size: .; V gene: TRBV5-1; D gene: TRBD1; CDR3 protein: CASTLGGTGGDYGYTF; CDR3 DNA: TGCGCCAGCACCTTAGGCGGGACAGGGGGCGACTATGGCTACACCTTC
J gene: TRBJ2-7; CDR3 length: 15; clone size: once; V gene: TRBV24-1; D gene: TRBD1; CDR3 protein: CATSDSGTGGHEQYF; CDR3 DNA: TGTGCCACCAGTGATTCGGGGACAGGGGGCCACGAGCAGTACTTC
J gene: TRBJ2-5; CDR3 length: 20; clone size: .; V gene: TRBV14; D gene: TRBD2; CDR3 protein: CASSQGEGTSGARNQETQYF; CDR3 DNA: TGTGCCAGCAGCCAAGGAGAAGGGACTAGCGGGGCTAGAAACCAAGAGACCCAGTACTTC
J gene: TRBJ2-7; CDR3 length: 14; clone size: .; V gene: TRBV7-2; D gene: .; CDR3 protein: CASSQGGIDYEQYF; CDR3 DNA: TGTGCCAGCAGTCAAGGGGGGATAGACTACGAGCAGTACTTC
J gene: TRBJ2-1; CDR3 length: 15; clone size: .; V gene: TRBV7-9; D gene: TRBD1; CDR3 protein: CASSLVTGVLYEQFF; CDR3 DNA: TGTGCCAGCAGCTTAGTTACAGGGGTGTTGTATGAGCAGTTCTTC
J gene: TRBJ1-1; CDR3 length: 14; clone size: .; V gene: TRBV3-1/TRBV3-2; D gene: .; CDR3 protein: CASSRNRANTEAFF; CDR3 DNA: TGTGCCAGCAGCCGAAACAGGGCGAACACTGAAGCTTTCTTT
J gene: TRBJ1-1; CDR3 length: 13; clone size: .; V gene: TRBV2; D gene: .; CDR3 protein: CASSGKLNTEAFF; CDR3 DNA: TGTGCCAGCAGTGGGAAGCTGAACACTGAAGCTTTCTTT
J gene: TRBJ1-1; CDR3 length: 14; clone size: .; V gene: TRBV19; D gene: .; CDR3 protein: CASSPRQVNTEAFF; CDR3 DNA: TGTGCCAGTAGTCCCCGACAGGTAAACACTGAAGCTTTCTTT
J gene: TRBJ2-7; CDR3 length: 13; clone size: .; V gene: TRBV5-1; D gene: .; CDR3 protein: CASSLAGFYEQYF; CDR3 DNA: TGCGCCAGCAGCTTGGCCGGATTCTACGAGCAGTACTTC
J gene: TRBJ2-3; CDR3 length: 12; clone size: .; V gene: TRBV30; D gene: .; CDR3 protein: CAWSTTADTQYF; CDR3 DNA: TGTGCCTGGTCCACTACAGCAGATACGCAGTATTTT
J gene: TRBJ1-1; CDR3 length: 13; clone size: .; V gene: TRBV29-1; D gene: .; CDR3 protein: CSVVRSLNTEAFF; CDR3 DNA: TGCAGCGTCGTTAGGAGTTTGAACACTGAAGCTTTCTTT
J gene: TRBJ1-2; CDR3 length: 13; clone size: few; V gene: TRBV7-9; D gene: .; CDR3 protein: CASSLESPGGYTF; CDR3 DNA: TGTGCCAGCAGCTTAGAATCCCCAGGGGGCTACACCTTC
J gene: TRBJ2-2; CDR3 length: 15; clone size: .; V gene: TRBV10-2; D gene: .; CDR3 protein: CASPPLVHNTGELFF; CDR3 DNA: TGCGCCAGCCCCCCACTAGTCCATAACACCGGGGAGCTGTTTTTT
J gene: TRBJ1-5; CDR3 length: 15; clone size: .; V gene: TRBV4-1; D gene: .; CDR3 protein: CASSRDGYSNQPQHF; CDR3 DNA: TGCGCCAGCAGCCGGGACGGATATAGCAATCAGCCCCAGCATTTT
J gene: TRBJ1-4; CDR3 length: 18; clone size: .; V gene: TRBV19; D gene: .; CDR3 protein: CASSIAGVRGTTNEKLFF; CDR3 DNA: TGTGCCAGTAGTATAGCCGGCGTACGCGGTACAACTAATGAAAAACTGTTTTTT
J gene: TRBJ2-1; CDR3 length: 11; clone size: few; V gene: TRBV20-1; D gene: .; CDR3 protein: CSALPGGRQFF; CDR3 DNA: TGCAGTGCTCTCCCCGGGGGACGTCAGTTCTTC
J gene: TRBJ1-6; CDR3 length: 13; clone size: few; V gene: TRBV12-3/TRBV12-4; D gene: .; CDR3 protein: CASRAILYSPLHF; CDR3 DNA: TGTGCCAGCAGAGCCATCCTATATTCACCCCTCCACTTT
J gene: TRBJ1-2; CDR3 length: 16; clone size: .; V gene: TRBV6-5; D gene: .; CDR3 protein: CASSYSSSAGAYGYTF; CDR3 DNA: TGTGCCAGCAGTTACTCGAGCTCGGCAGGGGCCTATGGCTACACCTTC
J gene: TRBJ2-2; CDR3 length: 11; clone size: once; V gene: TRBV3-1/TRBV3-2; D gene: .; CDR3 protein: CASSVTGELFF; CDR3 DNA: TGTGCCAGCAGCGTCACCGGGGAGCTGTTTTTT
J gene: TRBJ1-1; CDR3 length: 11; clone size: many; V gene: TRBV20-1; D gene: TRBD1; CDR3 protein: CSARPTGGAFF; CDR3 DNA: TGCAGTGCTAGACCAACAGGGGGGGCTTTCTTT
J gene: TRBJ1-4; CDR3 length: 14; clone size: once; V gene: TRBV10-3; D gene: .; CDR3 protein: CAISVAAGSEKLFF; CDR3 DNA: TGTGCCATCAGTGTGGCGGCAGGCAGTGAAAAACTGTTTTTT
J gene: TRBJ1-2; CDR3 length: 14; clone size: .; V gene: TRBV5-1; D gene: .; CDR3 protein: CATARGDSNYGYTF; CDR3 DNA: TGCGCTACAGCCCGGGGAGACAGCAACTATGGCTACACCTTC
J gene: TRBJ1-1; CDR3 length: 17; clone size: .; V gene: TRBV11-2; D gene: .; CDR3 protein: CASSLALRGRVNTEAFF; CDR3 DNA: TGTGCCAGCAGCTTAGCTCTTCGGGGACGGGTGAACACTGAAGCTTTCTTT
J gene: TRBJ1-2; CDR3 length: 15; clone size: .; V gene: TRBV18; D gene: .; CDR3 protein: CASSPGENRGYGYTF; CDR3 DNA: TGTGCCAGCTCACCAGGCGAGAACCGGGGCTACGGCTACACCTTC
J gene: TRBJ2-7; CDR3 length: 12; clone size: few; V gene: TRBV7-9; D gene: TRBD1; CDR3 protein: CASSATGDEQYF; CDR3 DNA: TGTGCCAGCAGCGCGACAGGGGACGAGCAGTACTTC
J gene: TRBJ1-6; CDR3 length: 16; clone size: .; V gene: TRBV11-3; D gene: TRBD1; CDR3 protein: CASSVRDRGFPAPLHF; CDR3 DNA: TGTGCCAGCAGCGTCCGGGACAGGGGATTTCCGGCACCCCTCCACTTT
J gene: TRBJ2-2; CDR3 length: 16; clone size: .; V gene: TRBV7-8; D gene: TRBD2; CDR3 protein: CASSLPSGLNTGELFF; CDR3 DNA: TGTGCCAGCAGCTTACCTAGCGGACTGAACACCGGGGAGCTGTTTTTT
J gene: TRBJ1-3; CDR3 length: 16; clone size: once; V gene: TRBV5-1; D gene: .; CDR3 protein: CASSLFEGSAGNTIYF; CDR3 DNA: TGCGCCAGCAGCTTATTCGAGGGATCGGCTGGAAACACCATATATTTT
J gene: TRBJ1-4; CDR3 length: 18; clone size: .; V gene: TRBV5-4; D gene: TRBD1; CDR3 protein: CASSFGRDRGSTNEKLFF; CDR3 DNA: TGTGCCAGCAGCTTTGGAAGGGACAGGGGGTCGACTAATGAAAAACTGTTTTTT
J gene: TRBJ2-1; CDR3 length: 16; clone size: .; V gene: TRBV7-2; D gene: .; CDR3 protein: CASSLDWDPAYNEQFF; CDR3 DNA: TGTGCCAGCAGCCTAGATTGGGATCCGGCCTACAATGAGCAGTTCTTC
J gene: TRBJ2-7; CDR3 length: 15; clone size: .; V gene: TRBV6-5; D gene: TRBD1; CDR3 protein: CASSYSPDRGYEQYF; CDR3 DNA: TGTGCCAGCAGTTACTCGCCGGACAGGGGCTACGAGCAGTACTTC
J gene: TRBJ2-3; CDR3 length: 15; clone size: .; V gene: TRBV9; D gene: TRBD1; CDR3 protein: CASSLRTGDTDTQYF; CDR3 DNA: TGTGCCAGCAGCCTGCGGACAGGGGACACAGATACGCAGTATTTT
J gene: TRBJ1-5; CDR3 length: 15; clone size: .; V gene: TRBV1; D gene: .; CDR3 protein: CTSSRTTGANQPQHF; CDR3 DNA: TGCACCAGCAGCCGCACGACAGGGGCCAATCAGCCCCAGCATTTT
J gene: TRBJ2-5; CDR3 length: 12; clone size: .; V gene: TRBV11-2; D gene: .; CDR3 protein: CASSLGRETQYF; CDR3 DNA: TGTGCCAGCAGCTTAGGTCGAGAGACCCAGTACTTC
J gene: TRBJ2-7; CDR3 length: 15; clone size: few; V gene: TRBV7-8; D gene: TRBD1; CDR3 protein: CASRPGRDRASEQYF; CDR3 DNA: TGTGCCAGCAGGCCTGGGCGTGACAGGGCCAGCGAGCAGTACTTC